The 10 T cell receptor beta chains in this list originate from one sample, sequenced in a study of CD4 T cells in relation to SARS-CoV-2 and coronaviruses. Sequencing was performed with immunoSEQ multiplex PCR; in TCRdb, only in-frame clones are kept and a portion is missing. The data show about 59,000 clones, around 86% seen once. The unexposed donors gave CD4+ T cells in about 2010-2019, prior to COVID-19. The material sequenced was memory CD4+ T cells from PBMCs. Source of these receptors: a human donor in good health.

V is TRBV7-9 and J is TRBJ2-7; TRBD1 aligns across 10 bases. The CDR3 covers 15 residues. V trimming: 5 bases; J trimming: 3 bases; junction bases outside the gene matches: 7. Germline-derived CDR1 and CDR2 are SEHNR and FQNEAQ (reference sequence). CDR3 region: CASSKWTGGIYEQYF. CDR3 bases: TGTGCCAGCAGCAAATGGACAGGGGGAATCTACGAGCAGTACTTC.

This clone was observed once. The chain carries TRBV29-1 and TRBJ1-1; tentatively, D is TRBD1 (6 bases). V was cut by 7 bases and J by 2 bases, with 14 bases left in between. This CDR3 has 13 residues. Germline CDR1 is SQVTM and CDR2 is ANQGSEA. This chain's CDR3 is CSADKDSNTEAFF. Written as DNA, the CDR3 is TGCAGCGCCGATAAGGACAGCAACACTGAAGCTTTCTTT.

The rearrangement links TRBV19 to TRBJ2-1; TRBD2 matches 9 bases. Germline lookup yields CDR1 LNHDA and CDR2 SQIVND (reference sequence). The J segment lost 5 bases and the V segment lost 8 bases, leaving 7 bases of the junction unmatched. CDR3 length: 14 amino acids. The CDR3 DNA follows: TGTGCCAGTGCCCTAGCGGGGATAAACAATGAGCAGTTCTTC. This codes for CASALAGINNEQFF. Full variable domain (remainder filled in from reference TRBV19 and TRBJ2-1): DGGITQSPKYLFRKEGQNVTLSCEQNLNHDAMYWYRQDPGQGLRLIYYSQIVNDFQKGDIAEGYSVSREKKESFPLTVTSAQKNPTAFYLCASALAGINNEQFFGPGTRLTVL.

There are a few counts of this clone. This chain uses TRBV6-5 with TRBJ2-1; D ambiguous. Between the trimmed V and J ends, which lost 1 base and 4 bases, there was a span of 5 bases. The CDR3 totals 13 residues. Germline CDR1 is MNHEY and CDR2 is SVGAGI. CDR3 region: CASSYWQYNEQFF. Written as DNA, the CDR3 is TGTGCCAGCAGTTACTGGCAGTACAATGAGCAGTTCTTC.

CDR3 DNA sequence: TGCAGCGCCCGTGAAGGGACAGGCCCAGGAGAGCAGTACTTC. It encodes CSAREGTGPGEQYF. The chain has TRBV29-1 and TRBJ2-7; 8 nucleotides match TRBD1. The length of the CDR3 is 14 residues. V dropped 7 bases and J dropped 7; count of bases not matched to a gene: 15. CDR1 and CDR2 from the germline V gene are SQVTM and ANQGSEA.

CDR3 amino acids: CASSLGSRGRLQETQYF. The DNA for the CDR3 is TGTGCCAGCAGCTTAGGTTCTCGGGGGCGCTTGCAGGAGACCCAGTACTTC. The gene calls are TRBV7-6 and TRBJ2-5; either TRBD1 or TRBD2 may fit D (6 bases each). The CDR3 has 17 residues. V shed 1 base and J shed 5 bases, with 20 bases lying between them. Germline CDR1 is SGHVS and CDR2 is FNYEAQ.

The genes are TRBV15 and TRBJ1-1; 7 bases agree with TRBD1. Germline-derived CDR1 and CDR2 are LNHNV and YYDKDF (reference sequence). V was clipped by 0 bases and J by 3 bases; unmatched bases: 4. This CDR3 spans 15 amino acids. The CDR3 spells CATSRDVTGYTEAFF. Here the CDR3 DNA reads TGTGCCACCAGCAGAGATGTGACAGGGTACACTGAAGCTTTCTTT.

The chain couples TRBV21-1 to TRBJ2-4; the D call in the table, TRBD1, was not verified against the DNA. TRBV21-1 is a listed pseudogene. This CDR3 spans 20 amino acids. The CDR3 nucleotides read TGTGCCAGCAGCAAAGCAGGCGACAGTCCTACTTTTCTAGCCAAAAACATTCAGTACTTC. This gives the protein CASSKAGDSPTFLAKNIQYF.

The chain links TRBV19 to TRBJ2-1; 11 bases are a match to TRBD2. Germline V CDR1 and CDR2: LNHDA, SQIVND (reference sequence). The trim removed 7 bases at V and 8 bases at J, leaving 7 bases unmatched. The length of the CDR3 is 14 residues. The CDR3, as DNA: TGTGCCAGTACCTATAGCGGGAGGGTCGATGAGCAGTTCTTC. Its translation is CASTYSGRVDEQFF.

The chain uses TRBV12-3 or TRBV12-4 and TRBJ2-7; possibly TRBD1 or TRBD2 for D (5 bases each). The CDR3 covers 13 residues. V gave up 5 bases and J gave up 4 bases, with 12 bases separating them. The CDR3 DNA reads as TGTGCCAGCAGTCGGGACCTTAGTTACGAGCAGTACTTC. This sequence encodes CASSRDLSYEQYF.